This TCR beta chain was recorded in a study of early T cells in non-severe SARS-CoV-2 infection. Study-level findings and limits: The matching step, a VDJdb search, favored anti-spike CD8 responses and missed private and CD4 specificities.

This clonotype occurred a few times. Its antigen is as yet unknown. Individual cDNA molecules were tagged with unique molecular identifiers. A single record per CDR3 protein comes from TCRdb applying MiXCR to the 5' RACE reads. This table has some 67,000 distinct CDR3 sequences, 10% appearing once. Sequenced material: whole blood, taken at baseline. The origin of this receptor is an adult who was a healthcare worker with PCR-confirmed SARS-CoV-2 infection or an uninfected control (not recorded which).

This CDR3 reads CASSTGPVVHEQYF. CDR3 nucleotides: TGTGCCAGCAGCACCGGGCCGGTCGTCCACGAGCAGTACTTC. J is TRBJ2-7 and V is TRBV6-2 or TRBV6-3; D remains unclear. V lost 6 bases and J 5 bases, leaving 17 bases between the germline ends. This CDR3 spans 14 amino acids. CDR1 is MNHEY and CDR2 is SVGEGT in the germline V gene.